This passage covers 17 T cell receptor beta chains from one sample sequenced in a study of shared clonotypes between healthy human individuals. Only in-frame clones appear in the TCRdb table, and some are missing; sequencing was by immunoSEQ multiplex PCR. Here the sample spans some 2.1 million clones, roughly 94% being singletons. What was sequenced was naive CD4+ T cells sorted from blood. Documented subset: CD45RA+ positively selected. These receptor sequences come from a young man in good health.

This chain joins TRBV10-1 and TRBJ2-1, with 7 bases aligning to TRBD2. V lost 0 bases and J lost 12; bases outside the gene matches: 5. Germline-derived CDR1 and CDR2 are WNHNN and SYGVQD (reference sequence). The CDR3 sequence is 13 residues long. CDR3 loop: CASSESMTGGQFF. In DNA form, the CDR3 reads TGCGCCAGCAGTGAGTCGATGACGGGAGGGCAGTTCTTC.

The CDR3 here is CASSGLAGRDTQYF. The CDR3 DNA sequence: TGTGCCAGCTCCGGACTAGCGGGGCGAGATACGCAGTATTTT. The V call is TRBV2, the J call TRBJ2-3; 12 bases agree with TRBD2. This CDR3 has 14 residues. With 8 bases clipped from V and 5 bases from J, the junction kept 5 bases outside the gene matches. The V gene's germline CDR1 is SNHLY and CDR2 FYNNEI.

This clone appeared once. The chain has TRBV4-3 and TRBJ2-2; tentative D call: TRBD1 (5 bases). The CDR3 contains 16 residues. Germline V gene sequence: CDR1 LGHNA, CDR2 YSLEER. V dropped 1 base and J dropped 6 bases, with 15 bases sitting between them. DNA of the CDR3: TGCGCCAGCAGCCAAGGTTCCAGGGAAAGCGCCGGGGAGCTGTTTTTT. Translation: CASSQGSRESAGELFF.

The chain joins TRBV6-1 to TRBJ2-7; D perhaps matches TRBD1 (5 bases). Germline V gene sequence: CDR1 MNHNS, CDR2 SASEGT. CDR3 length: 13 amino acids. With 5 bases removed from V and 5 bases from J, the gap between germline ends came to 13 bases. CDR3 region: CASSLGRVNEQYF. The CDR3 DNA reads as TGTGCCAGCAGTTTAGGCAGGGTAAACGAGCAGTACTTC.

The chain employs TRBV27 and TRBJ2-2; 9 bases fit TRBD2. CDR1 MNHEY and CDR2 SMNVEV come from the germline V gene (reference sequence). V was pared by 5 bases and J by 3 bases, with 1 base of the junction left unmatched. The CDR3 consists of 14 residues. The CDR3 region is CASSLAGYTGELFF. Written as DNA, the CDR3 is TGTGCCAGCAGTCTAGCGGGGTACACCGGGGAGCTGTTTTTT.

This chain uses TRBV6-6 with TRBJ1-4; no firm D call. The V gene's germline CDR1 is MNHNY and CDR2 SVGAGI (reference sequence). The CDR3 covers 14 residues. Between the trimmed V and J ends, which lost 2 bases and 12 bases, there was a span of 16 bases. The CDR3 sequence is CASSYPGQGGELFF. CDR3 coding DNA: TGTGCCAGCAGTTACCCTGGCCAAGGCGGGGAACTGTTTTTT.

Of note for this clone: The same CDR3 arises from other DNA sequences in this sample as well. In DNA form, the CDR3 reads TGCGCCAGCAGCTTGGCGGGACTAGCGGTCAATGAGCAGTTCTTC. This encodes CASSLAGLAVNEQFF. V gene TRBV5-1 combines with J gene TRBJ2-1, with TRBD2 identical over 11 bases. The CDR3 is 15 amino acids. The V gene end was trimmed by 0 bases and the J gene end by 6 bases; junction bases not matched to a gene: 2. Per germline, CDR1 SGHRS and CDR2 YFSETQ.

The chain carries TRBV10-2 and TRBJ1-1; D remains unclear. CDR1 WSHSY and CDR2 SAAADI come from the germline V gene. The CDR3 is 13 residues long. Trimming stripped 2 bases from V and 6 bases from J, with 10 bases between. DNA for the CDR3: TGCGCCAGCAGTGAGGGTACACCCGCTGAAGCTTTCTTT. Protein product: CASSEGTPAEAFF.

The chain employs TRBV5-1 and TRBJ1-2; the match to TRBD1 covers 12 bases. In germline, CDR1 is SGHRS, CDR2 YFSETQ. With 2 bases clipped from V and 8 bases from J, the junction kept 7 bases outside the gene matches. The CDR3 consists of 15 residues. DNA of the CDR3: TGCGCCAGCAGCTTCGGGACAGGGGGCATTAACGGCTACACCTTC. This codes for CASSFGTGGINGYTF. The whole variable domain, filled in from reference TRBV5-1 and TRBJ1-2, reads KAGVTQTPRYLIKTRGQQVTLSCSPISGHRSVSWYQQTPGQGLQFLFEYFSETQRNKGNFPGRFSGRQFSNSRSEMNVSTLELGDSALYLCASSFGTGGINGYTFGSGTRLTVV.

The V and J genes are TRBV20-1 and TRBJ1-5; D ambiguous. This CDR3 is 11 amino acids long. The germline V gene encodes CDR1 DFQATT and CDR2 SNEGSKA (reference sequence). Written as DNA, the CDR3 is TGCAGCCTCAGCGGCAATCAGCCCCAGCATTTT. Amino acids: CSLSGNQPQHF.

This clone was seen more than once but under ten times. The chain is built from TRBV11-2 and TRBJ1-3, with a possible D match to TRBD1 (5 bases). CDR1 is SGHAT, CDR2 FQNNGV, per germline. The length of the CDR3 is 15 residues. The V end lost 5 bases, the J end lost 4 bases, and 15 bases lay between the germline ends. CDR3 sequence: CASSHSGGTGNTIYF. For the CDR3, the DNA is TGTGCCAGCAGCCACAGCGGGGGAACCGGAAACACCATATATTTT.

The chain recombines TRBV4-3 with TRBJ2-3; no reliable D call. CDR1 is LGHNA, CDR2 YSLEER, per germline. V lost 0 bases and J 5 bases, leaving 12 bases between the germline ends. The CDR3 covers 15 residues. CDR3 amino acids: CASSQDANLLDTQYF. The CDR3 DNA sequence: TGCGCCAGCAGCCAAGATGCGAACCTTCTAGATACGCAGTATTTT.

This clone was seen a few times. The sample carries other DNA sequences with the same CDR3. The V call is TRBV5-1, the J call TRBJ1-1; D not resolved. From germline, CDR1 is SGHRS and CDR2 YFSETQ. V was pared by 2 bases and J by 1 base, with 3 bases between. The CDR3 has 12 amino acids. Here the CDR3 reads CASSFGNTEAFF. CDR3 nucleotides: TGCGCCAGCAGCTTTGGGAACACTGAAGCTTTCTTT.

The CDR3 DNA sequence: TGTGCCAGCGAGCAGGGGGCAAATTCACCCCTCCACTTT. This translates into CASEQGANSPLHF. This chain uses TRBV10-3 with TRBJ1-6; 8 nucleotides agree with TRBD1. There are 13 residues in the CDR3. J gave up 7 bases and V 10 bases, and 6 bases lay outside the gene matches. Germline V gene data show CDR1 as ENHRY and CDR2 as SYGVKD.

This clone was seen only once. CDR3 loop: CASSPRYLGPTGELFF. The CDR3 nucleotides are TGCGCCAGCAGCCCAAGATATTTAGGGCCCACCGGGGAGCTGTTTTTT. This chain links TRBV4-3 with TRBJ2-2; D gene unclear. V lost 4 bases, J lost 4 bases, and 16 bases lay in between. The CDR3 is 16 amino acids. CDR1 is LGHNA, CDR2 YSLEER, per germline.

The CDR3 DNA is TGTGCCAGCAGCGTAATAGTGGCTGGTGAGCAGTTCTTC. This encodes CASSVIVAGEQFF. This chain uses TRBV6-1 with TRBJ2-1; no reliable D call. Trimming removed 6 bases at V and 9 bases at J, with 15 bases between. Germline V CDR1 and CDR2: MNHNS, SASEGT. The CDR3 consists of 13 residues.

The genes are TRBV18 and TRBJ1-3; D unclear. This CDR3 spans 15 amino acids. With 1 base removed from V and 0 bases from J, the gap between germline ends came to 7 bases. The germline V gene has CDR1 KGHSH and CDR2 LQKENI. The CDR3 DNA follows: TGTGCCAGCTCACCACAACACCTCTCTGGAAACACCATATATTTT. Translating it yields CASSPQHLSGNTIYF.